This T cell receptor beta chain derives from a study of T cells in Graves' hyperthyroidism and ophthalmopathy. Study-wide context: Peripheral blood collection took place at initial diagnosis, before any treatment.

Amplified TCR beta CDR3 regions came from RNA transcripts. First-round RT-PCR targeting the TCR CDR3 was performed with the HTBI primer set. Each CDR3 protein gets one entry after TCRdb re-called the multiplex PCR reads with MiXCR. The table includes around 300,000 distinct CDR3 sequences, roughly 15% detected once. The V gene's germline CDR1 is SGHNT and CDR2 YYREEE (reference sequence). V lost 9 bases and J lost 3; bases outside the gene matches: 13. The CDR3 loop spans 16 amino acids. The sequenced sample was blood. The receptor was isolated from a woman aged 40 to 50 with Graves' ophthalmopathy. The chain uses TRBV5-4 and TRBJ2-2; 8 nucleotides line up with TRBD2. Written as DNA, the CDR3 is TGTGCCAACCGACAAGCGGGGGCTAACTACACCGGGGAGCTGTTTTTT. As protein: CANRQAGANYTGELFF.